The source of this TCR beta chain is a study of identical twins. Study outcomes and limitations: Potential partial confounding of zero-insertion analyses by invariant MAIT and iNKT cells was noted. The more abundant beta clonotypes in cord blood had fewer insertions, and memory repertoires did not show this.

The sample holds many counts of this clonotype. Antigen unknown. Germline CDR1 MGHDK, CDR2 SYGVNS. The CDR3 spans 18 residues. Trimming took 0 bases from V and 6 from J; bases not matched to a gene: 13. With template switching, a universal primer site was added, and the cDNA carried unique molecular identifiers. TCRdb passed the 5' RACE reads through MiXCR, listing each CDR3 protein once. The profile covers around 670,000 distinct CDR3 sequences, with less than 7% appearing a single time and approximately 1.6% taken by the ten largest. This receptor was taken from a man aged 18 to 30 in good health. The rearrangement joins TRBV25-1 to TRBJ2-1; TRBD2 aligns across 8 bases. Sample: naive T cells sorted from blood. CDR3 DNA: TGTGCCAGCAGTGAATATTTTGTAACGGGAGGGCTGAGCAATGAGCAGTTCTTC. It is translated as CASSEYFVTGGLSNEQFF. Full variable domain (outside the CDR3, taken from reference TRBV25-1 and TRBJ2-1): EADIYQTPRYLVIGTGKKITLECSQTMGHDKMYWYQQDPGMELHLIHYSYGVNSTEKGDLSSESTVSRIRTEHFPLTLESARPSHTSQYLCASSEYFVTGGLSNEQFFGPGTRLTVL.